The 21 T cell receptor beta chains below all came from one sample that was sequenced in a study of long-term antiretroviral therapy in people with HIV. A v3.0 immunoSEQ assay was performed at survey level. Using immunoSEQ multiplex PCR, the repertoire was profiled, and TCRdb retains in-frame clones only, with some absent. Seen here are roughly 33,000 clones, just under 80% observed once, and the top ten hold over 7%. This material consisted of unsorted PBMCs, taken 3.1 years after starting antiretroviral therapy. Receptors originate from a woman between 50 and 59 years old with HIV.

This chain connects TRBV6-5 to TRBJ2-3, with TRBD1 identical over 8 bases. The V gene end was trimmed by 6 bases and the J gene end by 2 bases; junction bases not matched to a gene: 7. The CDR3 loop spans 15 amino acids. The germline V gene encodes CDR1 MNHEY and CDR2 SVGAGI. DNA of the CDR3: TGTGCCAGCAGCCCGGGACAGGCCTACACAGATACGCAGTATTTT. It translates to CASSPGQAYTDTQYF.

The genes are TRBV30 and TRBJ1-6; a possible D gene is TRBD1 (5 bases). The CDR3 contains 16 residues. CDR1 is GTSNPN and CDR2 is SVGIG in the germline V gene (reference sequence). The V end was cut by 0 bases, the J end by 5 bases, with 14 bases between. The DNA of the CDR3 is TGTGCCTGGAGTGTCCCCGGGGCAGGGAATAATTCACCCCTCCACTTT. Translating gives CAWSVPGAGNNSPLHF.

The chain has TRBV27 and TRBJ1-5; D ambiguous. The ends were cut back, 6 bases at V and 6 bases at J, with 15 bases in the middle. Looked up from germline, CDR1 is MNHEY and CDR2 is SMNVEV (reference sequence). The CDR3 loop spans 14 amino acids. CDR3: CASREGLVGQPQHF. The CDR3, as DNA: TGTGCCAGCAGAGAAGGTTTAGTGGGTCAGCCCCAGCATTTT.

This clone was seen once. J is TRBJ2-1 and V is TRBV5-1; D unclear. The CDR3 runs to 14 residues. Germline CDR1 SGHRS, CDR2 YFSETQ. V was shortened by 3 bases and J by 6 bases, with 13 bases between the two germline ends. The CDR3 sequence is CASSSLERANEQFF. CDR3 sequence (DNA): TGCGCCAGCAGCTCCTTAGAAAGGGCCAATGAGCAGTTCTTC.

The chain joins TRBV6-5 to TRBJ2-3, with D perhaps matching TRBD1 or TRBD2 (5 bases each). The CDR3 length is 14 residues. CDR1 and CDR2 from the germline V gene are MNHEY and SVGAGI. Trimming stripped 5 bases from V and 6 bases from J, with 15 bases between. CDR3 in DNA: TGTGCCAGCAGTGACCGGGGCCTGGGGGATACGCAGTATTTT. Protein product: CASSDRGLGDTQYF.

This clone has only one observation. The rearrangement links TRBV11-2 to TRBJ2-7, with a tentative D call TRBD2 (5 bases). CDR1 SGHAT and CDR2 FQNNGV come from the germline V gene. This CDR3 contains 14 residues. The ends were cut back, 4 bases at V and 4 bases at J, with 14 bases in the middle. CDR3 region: CASSSLRTDYEQYF. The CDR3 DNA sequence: TGTGCCAGCAGCTCTCTCCGGACTGATTACGAGCAGTACTTC.

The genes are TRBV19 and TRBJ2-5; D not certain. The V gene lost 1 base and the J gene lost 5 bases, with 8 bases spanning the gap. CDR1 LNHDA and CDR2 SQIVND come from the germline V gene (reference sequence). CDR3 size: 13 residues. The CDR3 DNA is TGTGCCAGTAGTATAGGGTACGAGGAGACCCAGTACTTC. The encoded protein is CASSIGYEETQYF.

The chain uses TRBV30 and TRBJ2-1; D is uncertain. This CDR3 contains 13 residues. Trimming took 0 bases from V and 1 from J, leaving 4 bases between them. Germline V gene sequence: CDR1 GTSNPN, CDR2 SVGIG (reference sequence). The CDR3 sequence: CAWSVRSYNEQFF. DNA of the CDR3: TGTGCCTGGAGTGTCCGGTCCTACAATGAGCAGTTCTTC.

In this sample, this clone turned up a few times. This CDR3 is CASGSRGAGSSGNSPLHF. CDR3 bases: TGTGCCAGCGGCTCGAGGGGAGCAGGGTCATCTGGTAATTCACCCCTCCACTTT. The chain employs TRBV21-1 and TRBJ1-6. TRBV21-1 has pseudogene status. This CDR3 has 18 residues.

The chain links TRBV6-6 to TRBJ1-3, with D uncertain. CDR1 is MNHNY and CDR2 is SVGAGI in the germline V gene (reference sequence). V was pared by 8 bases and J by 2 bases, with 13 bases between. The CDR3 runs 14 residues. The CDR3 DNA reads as TGTGCCAGCTACAGTGGCCGGGCTGGAAACACCATATATTTT. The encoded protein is CASYSGRAGNTIYF.

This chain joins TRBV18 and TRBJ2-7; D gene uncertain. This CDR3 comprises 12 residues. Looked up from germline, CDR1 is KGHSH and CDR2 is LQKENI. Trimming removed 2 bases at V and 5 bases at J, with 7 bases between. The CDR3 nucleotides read TGTGCCAGCTCACCAGAGCAAGACGAGCAGTACTTC. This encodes CASSPEQDEQYF.

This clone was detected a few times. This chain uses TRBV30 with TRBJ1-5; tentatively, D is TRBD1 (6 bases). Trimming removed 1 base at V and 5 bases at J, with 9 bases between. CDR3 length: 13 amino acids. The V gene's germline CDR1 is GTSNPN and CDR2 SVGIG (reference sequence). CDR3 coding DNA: TGTGCCTGGAGTGGAGGGGGAGATCAGCCCCAGCATTTT. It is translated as CAWSGGGDQPQHF.

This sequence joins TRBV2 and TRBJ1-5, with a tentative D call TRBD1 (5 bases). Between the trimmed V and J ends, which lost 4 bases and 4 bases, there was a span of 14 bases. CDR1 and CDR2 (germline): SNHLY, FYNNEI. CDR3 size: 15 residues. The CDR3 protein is CASSVARAENQPQHF. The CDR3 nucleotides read TGTGCCAGCAGTGTGGCCAGGGCCGAGAATCAGCCCCAGCATTTT.

The CDR3 bases are TGTGCCAGCAGCTTTGACAGTCTGGGCTCCCGCTCCTATGGCTACACCTTC. Its protein is CASSFDSLGSRSYGYTF. The V call is TRBV5-5, the J call TRBJ1-2; D is perhaps TRBD1 (5 bases). The CDR3 is 17 residues long. The ends were cut back, 2 bases at V and 4 bases at J, with 21 bases in the middle. CDR1 is SGHKS and CDR2 is YYEKEE in the germline V gene (reference sequence).

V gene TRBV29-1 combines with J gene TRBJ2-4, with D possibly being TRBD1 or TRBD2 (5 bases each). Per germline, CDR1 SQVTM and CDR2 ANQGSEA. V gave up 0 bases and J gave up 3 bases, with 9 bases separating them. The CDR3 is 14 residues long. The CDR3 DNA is TGCAGCGTTGAAGATAGAGGGGTCAAAAACATTCAGTACTTC. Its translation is CSVEDRGVKNIQYF.

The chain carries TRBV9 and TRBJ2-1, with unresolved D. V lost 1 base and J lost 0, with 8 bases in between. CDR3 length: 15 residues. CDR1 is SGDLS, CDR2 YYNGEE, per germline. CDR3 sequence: CASSVQPNSYNEQFF. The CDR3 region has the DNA TGTGCCAGCAGCGTACAGCCGAACTCCTACAATGAGCAGTTCTTC.

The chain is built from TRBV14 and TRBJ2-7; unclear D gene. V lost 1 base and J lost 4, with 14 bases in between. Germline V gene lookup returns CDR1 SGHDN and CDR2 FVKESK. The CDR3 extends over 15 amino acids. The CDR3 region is CASSQAGSASYEQYF. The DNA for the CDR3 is TGTGCCAGCAGCCAAGCCGGGTCCGCTAGTTACGAGCAGTACTTC.

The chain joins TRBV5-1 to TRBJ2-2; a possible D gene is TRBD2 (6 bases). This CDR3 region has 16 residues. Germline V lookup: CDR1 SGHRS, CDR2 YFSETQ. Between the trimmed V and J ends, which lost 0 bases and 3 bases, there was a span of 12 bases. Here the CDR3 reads CASSLAGTSYTGELFF. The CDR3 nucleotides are TGCGCCAGCAGCTTGGCCGGGACTTCCTACACCGGGGAGCTGTTTTTT.

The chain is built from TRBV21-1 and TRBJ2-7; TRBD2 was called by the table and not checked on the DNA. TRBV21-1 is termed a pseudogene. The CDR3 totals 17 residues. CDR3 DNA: TGTGCCAGCAGCAAATCACCTAGCGGGGGACGCTCCTACGAGCAGTACGTC. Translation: CASSKSPSGGRSYEQYV.

CDR3 nucleotides: TGCGCCAGCAGCTTGGAAGGGAAGAGCAATCAGCCCCAGCATTTT. It codes for CASSLEGKSNQPQHF. The chain couples TRBV5-1 to TRBJ1-5; D unresolved. The CDR3 has 15 residues. V gave up 0 bases and J gave up 1 base, with 8 bases separating them. The germline gives CDR1 SGHRS, CDR2 YFSETQ.

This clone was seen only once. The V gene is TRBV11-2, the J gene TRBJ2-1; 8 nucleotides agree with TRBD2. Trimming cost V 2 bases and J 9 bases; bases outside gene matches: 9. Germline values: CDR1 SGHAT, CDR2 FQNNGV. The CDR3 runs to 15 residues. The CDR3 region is CASSLSGLASGEQFF. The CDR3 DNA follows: TGTGCCAGCAGCTTAAGCGGACTAGCATCGGGTGAGCAGTTCTTC.